This TCR beta chain was recorded in a study of blood T cells in healthy people across ages. Overall study findings and caveats: Unsorted PBMCs blocked a conclusive comparison of naive and antigen-experienced cells. Per-million-T-cell TCR beta diversity fell roughly linearly with age.

This clonotype was seen only a few times. Its antigen is as yet unknown. With a J-beta primer mix and a sample-barcoded 5' primer, a second PCR ran 7 to 11 cycles. One entry per CDR3 protein results from TCRdb running MiXCR on the 5' RACE reads. This repertoire shows 1.5 million to 2 million distinct CDR3 sequences, around half found once; its top ten account for more than 2%. Germline values: CDR1 SGHTA, CDR2 FQGNSA. This CDR3 has 14 residues. V shed 6 bases and J 4 bases; nucleotides not matched to a gene: 8. The chain is built from TRBV7-2 and TRBJ2-5, with TRBD1 matching over 7 bases. Sequencing was done on a sample of blood. This receptor was identified in a middle-aged woman in good health. This chain's CDR3 is CASRQQGSGETQYF. CDR3 coding DNA: TGTGCCAGCAGACAACAGGGGTCGGGAGAGACCCAGTACTTC.